Listed below are T cell receptor beta chains from one sample, sequenced in a study of shared clonotypes between healthy human individuals. Using immunoSEQ multiplex PCR, the repertoire was profiled, and TCRdb retains in-frame clones only, with some absent. The sample shows approximately 2,000,000 clones, just under 95% of them seen only once. The sample taken for sequencing was naive CD8+ T cells from PBMCs. All receptors come from a man younger than 35 in good health. Some clones in this sample may be carry-over from other donors' samples. The CDR3 runs from the conserved cysteine through the conserved F or W. D genes are given only for firm matches. Clone size is not always given. Where it is, it says once, few, many or a class for expanded clones.

J gene | clone size | V gene | D gene | CDR3 DNA | CDR3 protein
TRBJ2-3 | NA | TRBV29-1 | NA | TGCAGCGTTTTCGCGGTTGAACGGCATGGCACAGATACGCAGTATTTT | CSVFAVERHGTDTQYF
TRBJ1-2 | once | TRBV27 | NA | TGTGCCAGCAGCTTTAAGCGGGGAGGAGATGGTGGCTACACCTTC | CASSFKRGGDGGYTF
TRBJ2-5 | once | TRBV29-1 | NA | TGCAGCGCCCCCGGGACTCGGCAAGAGACCCAGTACTTC | CSAPGTRQETQYF
TRBJ1-5 | few | TRBV28 | NA | TGTGCCAGCAGCGTGACCCTGGGTGCGGAAAAGCCCCAGCATTTT | CASSVTLGAEKPQHF
TRBJ1-1 | NA | TRBV27 | NA | TGTGCCAGCAGTGGGACGACAGAGAACACTGAAGCTTTCTTT | CASSGTTENTEAFF
TRBJ1-2 | NA | TRBV7-3 | NA | TGTGCCAGCAGCTTAACGTTCGGGGATGGCTACACCTTC | CASSLTFGDGYTF
TRBJ2-7 | NA | TRBV27 | NA | TGTGCCAGCAGTTTTTCAGGATTCTCCTACGAGCAGTACTTC | CASSFSGFSYEQYF
TRBJ1-5 | NA | TRBV6-5 | NA | TGTGCCAGCAGTTACTCGGCGGCGGGTCAGCCCCAGCATTTT | CASSYSAAGQPQHF
TRBJ1-4 | NA | TRBV9 | TRBD1 | TGTGCCAGCAGCACATGGGACAGGGCTAATGAAAAACTGTTTTTT | CASSTWDRANEKLFF
TRBJ2-5 | NA | TRBV4-1 | NA | TGCGCCAGCAGCCAGGCACCGGGGTACCAAGAGACCCAGTACTTC | CASSQAPGYQETQYF